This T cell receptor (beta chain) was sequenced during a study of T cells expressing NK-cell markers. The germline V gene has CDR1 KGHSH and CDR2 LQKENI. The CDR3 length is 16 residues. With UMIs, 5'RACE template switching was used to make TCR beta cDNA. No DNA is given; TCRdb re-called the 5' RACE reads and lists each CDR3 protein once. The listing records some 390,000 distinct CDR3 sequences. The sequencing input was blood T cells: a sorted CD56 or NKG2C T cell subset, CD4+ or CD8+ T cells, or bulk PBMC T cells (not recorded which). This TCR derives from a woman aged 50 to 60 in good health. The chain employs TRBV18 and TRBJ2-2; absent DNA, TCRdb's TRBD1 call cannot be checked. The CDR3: CASSPPVRASSGELFF. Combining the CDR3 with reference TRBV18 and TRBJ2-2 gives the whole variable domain NAGVMQNPRHLVRRRGQEARLRCSPMKGHSHVYWYRQLPEEGLKFMVYLQKENIIDESGMPKERFSAEFPKEGPSILRIQQVVRGDSAAYFCASSPPVRASSGELFFGEGSRLTVL.